These 3 T cell receptor beta chains were sequenced from one sample in a study of blood T cell repertoires in COVID-19. Clones were sequenced by immunoSEQ multiplex PCR, and TCRdb holds only the in-frame ones, with some missing. The sample carries 150,000 to 200,000 clones, roughly 88% recorded once. Sequencing input: peripheral blood. These receptors all stem from a man between 60 and 75 years old with acute or convalescent COVID-19.

This rearrangement joins TRBV4-2 to TRBJ2-3, with D tentatively TRBD1 (6 bases). With 3 bases removed from V and 1 base from J, the gap between germline ends came to 11 bases. This CDR3 has 15 residues. Per the germline V gene, CDR1 is LGHNA and CDR2 is YNFKEQ. CDR3 sequence: CASSQSEGGTDTQYF. DNA for the CDR3: TGTGCCAGCAGCCAGTCCGAGGGGGGCACAGATACGCAGTATTTT.

This clone was found a few times. The chain links TRBV6-2 or TRBV6-3 to TRBJ2-3; 7 bases line up with TRBD2. In germline, CDR1 is MNHEY, CDR2 SVGEGT. The trim removed 2 bases at V and 6 bases at J, leaving 14 bases unmatched. The CDR3 has 17 residues. This chain's CDR3 is CASSYPLGTAGEDTQYF. The DNA for the CDR3 is TGTGCCAGCAGTTACCCCCTGGGGACGGCGGGAGAGGATACGCAGTATTTT.

The chain couples TRBV5-1 to TRBJ1-3; 8 bases match TRBD1. This CDR3 has 15 residues. The germline V gene encodes CDR1 SGHRS and CDR2 YFSETQ. J lost 2 bases, V lost 3 bases, and 4 bases had no gene match. This chain's CDR3 is CASSYGTGTGNTIYF. The CDR3 nucleotides are TGCGCCAGCAGCTACGGGACAGGTACTGGAAACACCATATATTTT.